This T cell receptor beta chain stems from a study of cytomegalovirus exposure and HLA in healthy donors. Findings and caveats of the study: A few CMV-associated chains proved CMV antigen-specific in vitro.

In the PCR, 60 Vbeta and 13 Jbeta primers were used. The repertoire was sequenced with immunoSEQ multiplex PCR; TCRdb's copy has only in-frame clones and lacks some. This sample has about 160,000 clones; about 81% occur once, and the top ten carry around 1.9%. For this clone: Its target is not known.

The germline V gene encodes CDR1 KGHSH and CDR2 LQKENI. The CDR3 covers 14 residues. Whereas donors were nominally healthy upon sampling, unrecorded immune exposures were probable. This receptor was identified in a woman under 30 in good health and CMV-seronegative. Material for sequencing was PBMCs. The chain couples TRBV18 to TRBJ2-5, with 8 bases identical to TRBD1. Near its end, the DNA agrees better with TRBJ2-7, so the J call may be wrong. CDR3 protein: CASSPPPQGAEQYF. In nucleotides, the CDR3 is TGTGCCAGCTCACCACCCCCTCAGGGGGCCGAGCAGTACTTC.